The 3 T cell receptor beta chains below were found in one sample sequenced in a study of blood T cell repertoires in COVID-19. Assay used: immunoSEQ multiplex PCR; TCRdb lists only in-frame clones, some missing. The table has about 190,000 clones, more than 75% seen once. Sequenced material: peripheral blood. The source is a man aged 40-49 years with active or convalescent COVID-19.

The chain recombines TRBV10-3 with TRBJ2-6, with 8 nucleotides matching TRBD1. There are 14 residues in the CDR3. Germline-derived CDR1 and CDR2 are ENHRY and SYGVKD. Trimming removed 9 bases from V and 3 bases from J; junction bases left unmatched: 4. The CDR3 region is CAIQGALGANVLTF. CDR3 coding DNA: TGTGCCATTCAGGGGGCGCTTGGGGCCAACGTCCTGACTTTC.

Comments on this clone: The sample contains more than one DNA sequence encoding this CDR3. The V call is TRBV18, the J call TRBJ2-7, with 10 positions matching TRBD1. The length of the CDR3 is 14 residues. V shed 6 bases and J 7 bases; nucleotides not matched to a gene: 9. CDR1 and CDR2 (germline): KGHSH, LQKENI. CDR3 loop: CASSPRQGAGEQYF. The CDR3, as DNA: TGTGCCAGCTCGCCCCGACAGGGGGCGGGGGAGCAGTACTTC. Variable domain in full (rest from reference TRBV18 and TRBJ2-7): NAGVMQNPRHLVRRRGQEARLRCSPMKGHSHVYWYRQLPEEGLKFMVYLQKENIIDESGMPKERFSAEFPKEGPSILRIQQVVRGDSAAYFCASSPRQGAGEQYFGPGTRLTVT.

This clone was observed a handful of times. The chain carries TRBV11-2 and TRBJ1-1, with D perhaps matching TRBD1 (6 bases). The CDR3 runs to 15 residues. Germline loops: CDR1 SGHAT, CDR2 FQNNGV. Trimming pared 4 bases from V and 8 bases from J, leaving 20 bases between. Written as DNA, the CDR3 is TGTGCCAGCAGCTGGGAGTGGGGGCTCCCCTCGGAAGCTTTCTTT. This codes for CASSWEWGLPSEAFF.